These 31 T cell receptor beta chains came from one sample sequenced in a study of blood T cell repertoires in COVID-19. TCRdb's table, derived via immunoSEQ multiplex PCR, lists solely in-frame clones and lacks some. The sample has around 330,000 clones; about 89% are singletons. Sequenced material: PBMCs or T cells enriched from blood (not recorded which). Source of these receptors: a man aged 55 to 70 who had recovered from COVID-19.

V and J are TRBV6-6 and TRBJ2-7, with 14 positions matching TRBD2. Germline assignment: CDR1 MNHNY and CDR2 SVGAGI (reference sequence). V trimming: 7 bases; J trimming: 4 bases; junction bases outside the gene matches: 3. This CDR3 has 14 residues. DNA for the CDR3: TGTGCCAGCACTGGACTAGCGGGAGGTTACGAGCAGTACTTC. Encoded protein: CASTGLAGGYEQYF.

The gene calls are TRBV29-1 and TRBJ1-2; 10 nucleotides agree with TRBD1. V trimming: 6 bases; J trimming: 3 bases; junction bases outside the gene matches: 7. Germline CDR1 SQVTM, CDR2 ANQGSEA. The CDR3 consists of 14 residues. CDR3 nucleotide sequence: TGCAGCGTCAACCCGACAGGGGGCGACTATGGCTACACCTTC. Translation: CSVNPTGGDYGYTF.

The V and J genes are TRBV30 and TRBJ2-4; 8 nucleotides line up with TRBD2. Trimming at V came to 5 bases and at J to 8 bases, leaving 5 bases not matched to a gene. This CDR3 contains 12 residues. Per the germline V gene, CDR1 is GTSNPN and CDR2 is SVGIG (reference sequence). Here the CDR3 reads CAWGASGHIQYF. As DNA, the CDR3 is TGTGCCTGGGGGGCTAGCGGGCACATTCAGTACTTC.

The chain couples TRBV5-1 to TRBJ1-2; the match to TRBD1 covers 9 bases. The germline CDR1 and CDR2 sequences are SGHRS and YFSETQ. The CDR3 is 16 amino acids. J gave up 5 bases and V 4 bases, and 12 bases lay outside the gene matches. The CDR3 loop is CASSLLQGASFYGYTF. In DNA form, the CDR3 reads TGCGCCAGCAGCCTATTACAGGGGGCTTCTTTTTATGGCTACACCTTC.

The table lists this clone with a count of one. This chain uses TRBV10-3 with TRBJ2-7; the D is unclear. CDR3 length: 14 residues. V lost 3 bases, J lost 0 bases, and 9 bases lay in between. Germline-derived CDR1 and CDR2 are ENHRY and SYGVKD. The CDR3 DNA follows: TGTGCCATCAGTGAAATCGAGAGCTCCTACGAGCAGTACTTC. It codes for CAISEIESSYEQYF.

V gene TRBV4-2 combines with J gene TRBJ1-2; D gene unclear. Germline CDR1 is LGHNA and CDR2 is YNFKEQ. The V and J ends lost 0 bases and 1 base respectively, with 12 bases between them. The CDR3 has 16 residues. The CDR3 spells CASSQDRAGNNYGYTF. CDR3 in DNA: TGTGCCAGCAGCCAAGATCGAGCCGGGAATAACTATGGCTACACCTTC.

The chain links TRBV9 to TRBJ2-7; 11 bases are shared with TRBD2. Germline values: CDR1 SGDLS, CDR2 YYNGEE. Losses at the gene ends were 4 bases for V and 6 bases for J; bases not matched to a gene: 12. This CDR3 spans 16 amino acids. The CDR3 region has the DNA TGTGCCAGCAGCCTCGAAGGGGGGCTAGCGGGAGGCGAGCAGTACTTC. Translation: CASSLEGGLAGGEQYF.

The rearrangement uses TRBV6-1 and TRBJ2-7; possible D gene TRBD1, 5 bases. Between the trimmed V and J ends, which lost 3 bases and 2 bases, there was a span of 14 bases. The CDR3 runs 15 residues. In germline, CDR1 is MNHNS, CDR2 SASEGT. CDR3: CASSEPRVRPYEQYF. The CDR3 coding sequence is TGTGCCAGCAGTGAGCCCAGGGTAAGGCCCTACGAGCAGTACTTC.

The rearrangement joins TRBV9 to TRBJ1-1, with TRBD1 as a possible D gene (5 bases). Germline CDR1 and CDR2: SGDLS and YYNGEE. V was clipped by 2 bases and J by 1 base, with 18 bases between them. The CDR3 loop spans 17 amino acids. CDR3 sequence: CASSVGPPNQGNTEAFF. For the CDR3, the DNA is TGTGCCAGCAGCGTTGGACCTCCAAACCAGGGGAACACTGAAGCTTTCTTT.

This chain joins TRBV7-9 and TRBJ2-6; TRBD2 matches 7 bases. Germline V gene lookup returns CDR1 SEHNR and CDR2 FQNEAQ (reference sequence). Trimming took 5 bases from V and 3 from J; bases not matched to a gene: 7. The CDR3 extends over 16 amino acids. This CDR3 reads CASSPGGRGGANVLTF. CDR3 DNA: TGTGCCAGCAGCCCCGGGGGGAGAGGTGGGGCCAACGTCCTGACTTTC.

This clone was counted a single time. J is TRBJ1-2 and V is TRBV28, with D perhaps TRBD1 (5 bases). CDR1 is MDHEN and CDR2 is SYDVKM in the germline V gene. CDR3 length equals 12 residues. V was trimmed by 10 bases and J by 5 bases, leaving 14 bases between them. The CDR3 region has the DNA TGTGCCACCAAACGGGGGGGGTATGGCTACACCTTC. It is translated as CATKRGGYGYTF.

This clone appeared once. The genes are TRBV27 and TRBJ1-1; TRBD1 matches at 9 bases. Germline V gene sequence: CDR1 MNHEY, CDR2 SMNVEV (reference sequence). The CDR3 is 16 residues long. V shed 3 bases and J 4 bases; nucleotides not matched to a gene: 9. The CDR3 nucleotides are TGTGCCAGCAGTTTTCGACAGGGGGGGAGTGGCACTGAAGCTTTCTTT. It specifies CASSFRQGGSGTEAFF.

The V gene is TRBV28, the J gene TRBJ2-7, with 11 bases aligning to TRBD1. The V and J ends lost 2 bases and 6 bases, in that order; junction bases with no gene match: 6. Germline V CDR1 and CDR2: MDHEN, SYDVKM. The CDR3 is 15 residues long. CDR3 residues: CASSLPRTGGAEQYF. The CDR3, as DNA: TGTGCCAGCAGTTTACCCCGGACAGGGGGCGCCGAGCAGTACTTC.

This chain joins TRBV6-8 and TRBJ1-6; no definite D call. The CDR3 is made up of 16 amino acids. Looked up from germline, CDR1 is MNHGY and CDR2 is SAAAGT. Trimming took off 4 bases at V and 5 bases at J, with 15 bases between the two ends. This CDR3 reads CASSSMGQLNNSPLHF. DNA of the CDR3: TGTGCCAGCAGTTCTATGGGCCAACTCAATAATTCACCCCTCCACTTT.

The CDR3 DNA sequence: TGTGCCAGCAGTTTATTGGGCAGGGAAAACATTCAGTACTTC. This codes for CASSLLGRENIQYF. The chain employs TRBV28 and TRBJ2-4, with D maybe TRBD1 (5 bases). The CDR3 is 14 amino acids. Trimming took 1 base from V and 5 from J, leaving 9 bases between them. Germline CDR1 MDHEN, CDR2 SYDVKM.

This clone showed up just a few times. The chain recombines TRBV9 with TRBJ1-5; possible D gene TRBD1, 5 bases. Looked up from germline, CDR1 is SGDLS and CDR2 is YYNGEE. This CDR3 comprises 15 residues. V was clipped by 2 bases and J by 0 bases, with 9 bases between them. In DNA, the CDR3 is TGTGCCAGCAGCGTTTCAGGGTATAGCAATCAGCCCCAGCATTTT. Translating gives CASSVSGYSNQPQHF.

This clone was counted once. V is TRBV3-1 (or the pseudogene TRBV3-2) and J is TRBJ2-1; 10 bases are shared with TRBD2. This CDR3 is 14 amino acids long. With V trimmed by 6 bases and J by 5 bases, 4 bases remained unmatched. The germline V gene encodes CDR1 LGHDT and CDR2 YNNKEL (reference sequence). Written as DNA, the CDR3 is TGTGCCAGCAGGAAGCGGGAGGGACACAATGAGCAGTTCTTC. This sequence encodes CASRKREGHNEQFF.

The chain recombines TRBV24-1 with TRBJ2-3; the D gene is possibly TRBD2 (5 bases). This CDR3 contains 13 residues. Between the trimmed V and J ends, which lost 9 bases and 3 bases, there was a span of 12 bases. Germline CDR1 is KGHDR and CDR2 is SFDVKD. CDR3 nucleotide sequence: TGTGCCACCGGTACATCGGGGACAGATACGCAGTATTTT. As protein: CATGTSGTDTQYF.

The chain carries TRBV27 and TRBJ2-5; the D is unclear. Germline values: CDR1 MNHEY, CDR2 SMNVEV (reference sequence). With 8 bases removed from V and 5 bases from J, the gap between germline ends came to 12 bases. CDR3 length: 12 residues. Here the CDR3 DNA reads TGTGCCAGCCGAGCCGAATCGGAGACCCAGTACTTC. Its protein is CASRAESETQYF.

The chain has TRBV27 and TRBJ2-2, with D possibly being TRBD2 (5 bases). This CDR3 region has 14 residues. The V gene's germline CDR1 is MNHEY and CDR2 SMNVEV (reference sequence). Trimming took 0 bases from V and 5 from J, leaving 7 bases between them. The CDR3 nucleotides read TGTGCCAGCAGTTTATCCGGGAAAACCGGGGAGCTGTTTTTT. Protein: CASSLSGKTGELFF.

The chain recombines TRBV9 with TRBJ2-1; the D gene is possibly TRBD2 (6 bases). V shed 4 bases and J shed 0 bases, with 23 bases lying between them. From germline, CDR1 is SGDLS and CDR2 YYNGEE. The CDR3 runs 19 residues. CDR3 sequence reads: CASSPRGNGPLISYNEQFF. The CDR3 nucleotides are TGTGCCAGCAGCCCCCGCGGGAATGGGCCACTCATCTCCTACAATGAGCAGTTCTTC. The full variable domain, with the rest looked up from reference TRBV9 and TRBJ2-1, is DSGVTQTPKHLITATGQRVTLRCSPRSGDLSVYWYQQSLDQGLQFLIQYYNGEERAKGNILERFSAQQFPDLHSELNLSSLELGDSALYFCASSPRGNGPLISYNEQFFGPGTRLTVL.

The chain combines TRBV21-1 with TRBJ2-7; the table's D call, TRBD2, was not checked against the DNA. TRBV21-1 is classified as a pseudogene. The CDR3 has 16 residues. CDR3 DNA sequence: TGTGCCAGCAGCAAACATTGGCTAGCGGGCTCCTACGAGCAGTACTTC. This sequence encodes CASSKHWLAGSYEQYF.

The chain links TRBV7-9 to TRBJ1-1, with 8 positions matching TRBD1. CDR1 and CDR2 from the germline V gene are SEHNR and FQNEAQ (reference sequence). Germline trimming cut 0 bases from V and 5 bases from J; bases unmatched to any gene: 14. There are 18 residues in the CDR3. In nucleotides, the CDR3 is TGTGCCAGCAGCTTAGCGTTGACAGGGGCAGCCGATGGTACTGAAGCTTTCTTT. This translates into CASSLALTGAADGTEAFF. Filled out from reference TRBV7-9 and TRBJ1-1, the complete variable domain reads DTGVSQNPRHKITKRGQNVTFRCDPISEHNRLYWYRQTLGQGPEFLTYFQNEAQLEKSRLLSDRFSAERPKGSFSTLEIQRTEQGDSAMYLCASSLALTGAADGTEAFFGQGTRLTVV.

This chain joins TRBV5-1 and TRBJ1-2; D unclear. Per the germline V gene, CDR1 is SGHRS and CDR2 is YFSETQ. This CDR3 has 13 residues. V shed 1 base and J shed 8 bases, with 12 bases lying between them. CDR3 sequence: CASSLSGEDGYTF. In nucleotides, the CDR3 is TGCGCCAGCAGCTTGAGCGGGGAGGACGGCTACACCTTC.

This chain links TRBV5-1 with TRBJ2-3; no firm D call. From germline, CDR1 is SGHRS and CDR2 YFSETQ. The length of the CDR3 is 14 residues. V lost 0 bases and J 2 bases, leaving 7 bases between the germline ends. CDR3 in DNA: TGCGCCAGCAGCTTGGCACTAATCACAGATACGCAGTATTTT. Its translation: CASSLALITDTQYF.

This clone was found once. CDR3 protein: CASNQDRGRRTEAFF. The CDR3 DNA is TGTGCCAGCAACCAGGACAGGGGGCGCAGGACTGAAGCTTTCTTT. The gene calls are TRBV13 and TRBJ1-1; 11 positions match TRBD1. Germline V gene sequence: CDR1 PRHDT, CDR2 FYEKMQ (reference sequence). V lost 7 bases, J lost 5 bases, and 9 bases stayed unmatched. There are 15 residues in the CDR3.

The chain employs TRBV19 and TRBJ2-2; 9 bases match TRBD2. CDR1 is LNHDA, CDR2 SQIVND, per germline (reference sequence). CDR3 length equals 15 residues. V was pared by 4 bases and J by 7 bases, with 7 bases of the junction left unmatched. The CDR3 coding sequence is TGTGCCAGTAGTACACGGGTACTAGCGGGCGGGGAGCTGTTTTTT. It specifies CASSTRVLAGGELFF.

V and J are TRBV7-3 and TRBJ2-3; D is unclear. CDR1 and CDR2 (germline): SGHTA, FQGTGA. V lost 4 bases, J lost 4 bases, and 15 bases lay in between. The CDR3 sequence is 15 residues long. DNA of the CDR3: TGTGCCAGCAGCTCCCTCGGCCTAGGAGCAGATACGCAGTATTTT. It translates to CASSSLGLGADTQYF.

The chain links TRBV28 to TRBJ1-2, with 7 bases lining up with TRBD1. The germline V gene has CDR1 MDHEN and CDR2 SYDVKM. V lost 6 bases to trimming and J lost 7 bases; unmatched junction nucleotides: 14. The CDR3 sequence is 15 residues long. CDR3 region: CASSSPDRARSGYTF. The DNA for the CDR3 is TGTGCCAGCAGCTCTCCCGACAGGGCTAGGAGTGGCTACACCTTC.

The rearrangement links TRBV28 to TRBJ2-7; 10 bases line up with TRBD1. There are 16 residues in the CDR3. Losses at the gene ends were 5 bases for V and 4 bases for J; bases not matched to a gene: 11. Germline CDR1 MDHEN, CDR2 SYDVKM. The CDR3 loop is CASSRAGTGVSYEQYF. The CDR3, as DNA: TGTGCCAGCAGTCGCGCCGGGACAGGGGTTAGTTACGAGCAGTACTTC.

This clone was found once. The chain carries TRBV5-1 and TRBJ2-6; D call uncertain. Trimming took off 4 bases at V and 4 bases at J, with 9 bases between the two ends. Per germline, CDR1 SGHRS and CDR2 YFSETQ. The CDR3 runs to 14 residues. The CDR3 is CASSPSLGANVLTF. DNA for the CDR3: TGCGCCAGCAGCCCATCATTGGGGGCCAACGTCCTGACTTTC.